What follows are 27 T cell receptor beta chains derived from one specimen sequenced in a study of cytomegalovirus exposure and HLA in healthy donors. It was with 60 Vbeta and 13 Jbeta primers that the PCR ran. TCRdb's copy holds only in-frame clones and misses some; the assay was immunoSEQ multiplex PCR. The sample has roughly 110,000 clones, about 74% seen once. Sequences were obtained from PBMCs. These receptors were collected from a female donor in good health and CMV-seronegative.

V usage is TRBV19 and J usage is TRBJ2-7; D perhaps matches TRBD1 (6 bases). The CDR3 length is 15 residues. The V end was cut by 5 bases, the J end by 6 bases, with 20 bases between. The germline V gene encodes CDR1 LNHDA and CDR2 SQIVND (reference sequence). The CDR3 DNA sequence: TGTGCCAGTAGTCCCCCCGGACAGAATATGGGCGAGCAGTACTTC. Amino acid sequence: CASSPPGQNMGEQYF.

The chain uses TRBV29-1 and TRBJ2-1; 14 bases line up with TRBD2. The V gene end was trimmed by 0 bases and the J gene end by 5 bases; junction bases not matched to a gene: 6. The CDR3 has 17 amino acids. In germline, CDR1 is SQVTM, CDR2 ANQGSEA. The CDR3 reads CSVEDWTSGGPHNEQFF. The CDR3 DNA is TGCAGCGTTGAAGATTGGACTAGCGGGGGGCCACACAATGAGCAGTTCTTC.

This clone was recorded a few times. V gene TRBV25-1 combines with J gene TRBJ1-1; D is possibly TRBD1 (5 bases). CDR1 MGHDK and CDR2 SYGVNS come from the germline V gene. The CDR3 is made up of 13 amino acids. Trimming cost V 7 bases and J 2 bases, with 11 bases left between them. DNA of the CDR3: TGTGCCAGCATCTCAGGGTTAAACACTGAAGCTTTCTTT. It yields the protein CASISGLNTEAFF.

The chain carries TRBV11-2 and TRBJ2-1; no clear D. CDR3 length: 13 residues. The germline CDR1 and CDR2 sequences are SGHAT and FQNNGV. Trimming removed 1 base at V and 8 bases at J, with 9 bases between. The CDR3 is CASSLGRRDEQFF. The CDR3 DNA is TGTGCCAGCAGCTTAGGTCGAAGAGATGAGCAGTTCTTC.

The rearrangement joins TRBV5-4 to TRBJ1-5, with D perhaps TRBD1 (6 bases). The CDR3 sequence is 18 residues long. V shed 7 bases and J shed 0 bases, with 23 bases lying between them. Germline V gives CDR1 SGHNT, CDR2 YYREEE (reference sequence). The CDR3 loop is CASYLGPGEYRSNQPQHF. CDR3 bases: TGTGCCAGCTATCTCGGGCCAGGGGAGTATCGTAGCAATCAGCCCCAGCATTTT.

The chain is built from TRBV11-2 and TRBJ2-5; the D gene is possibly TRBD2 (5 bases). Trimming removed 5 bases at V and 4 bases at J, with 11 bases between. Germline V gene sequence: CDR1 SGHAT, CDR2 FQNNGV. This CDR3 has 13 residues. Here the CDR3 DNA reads TGTGCCAGCAGCGTCGGGGTTGGAGAGACCCAGTACTTC. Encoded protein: CASSVGVGETQYF.

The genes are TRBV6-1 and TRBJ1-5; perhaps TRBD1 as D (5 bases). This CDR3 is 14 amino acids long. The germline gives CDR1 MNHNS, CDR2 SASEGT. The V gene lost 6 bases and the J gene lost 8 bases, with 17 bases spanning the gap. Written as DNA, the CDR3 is TGTGCCAGCAGCCAACGGGGGGGGAAAAAGCCCCAGCATTTT. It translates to CASSQRGGKKPQHF.

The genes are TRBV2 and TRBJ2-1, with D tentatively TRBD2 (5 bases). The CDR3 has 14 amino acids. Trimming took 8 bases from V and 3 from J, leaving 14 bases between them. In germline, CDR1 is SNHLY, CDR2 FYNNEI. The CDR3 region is CASFPGIIYNEQFF. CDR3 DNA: TGTGCCAGCTTTCCGGGGATTATCTACAATGAGCAGTTCTTC.

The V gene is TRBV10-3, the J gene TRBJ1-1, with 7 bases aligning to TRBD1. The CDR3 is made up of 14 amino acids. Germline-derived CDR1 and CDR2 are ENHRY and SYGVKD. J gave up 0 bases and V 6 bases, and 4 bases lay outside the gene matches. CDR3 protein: CAIRVGTVNTEAFF. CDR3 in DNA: TGTGCCATCAGAGTTGGGACAGTGAACACTGAAGCTTTCTTT.

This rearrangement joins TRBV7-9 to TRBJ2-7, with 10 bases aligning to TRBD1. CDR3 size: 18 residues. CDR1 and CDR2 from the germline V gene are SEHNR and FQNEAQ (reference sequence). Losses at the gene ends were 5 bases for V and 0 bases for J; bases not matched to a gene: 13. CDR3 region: CASSGPGQGLTRSYEQYF. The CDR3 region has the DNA TGTGCCAGCAGCGGACCGGGACAGGGGCTTACCCGCTCCTACGAGCAGTACTTC.

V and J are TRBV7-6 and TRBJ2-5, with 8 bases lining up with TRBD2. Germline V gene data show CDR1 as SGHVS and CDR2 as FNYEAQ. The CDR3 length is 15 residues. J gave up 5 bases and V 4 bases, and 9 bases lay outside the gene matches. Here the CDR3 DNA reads TGTGCCAGCAGCTCAGCGGGGGCTAAGGTGGAGACCCAGTACTTC. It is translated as CASSSAGAKVETQYF.

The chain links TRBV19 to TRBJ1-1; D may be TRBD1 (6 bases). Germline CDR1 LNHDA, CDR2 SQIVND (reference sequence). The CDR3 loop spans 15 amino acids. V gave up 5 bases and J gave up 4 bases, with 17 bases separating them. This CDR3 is CASSGDRSSLTEAFF. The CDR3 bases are TGTGCCAGTAGTGGAGACAGGTCGTCCCTCACTGAAGCTTTCTTT.

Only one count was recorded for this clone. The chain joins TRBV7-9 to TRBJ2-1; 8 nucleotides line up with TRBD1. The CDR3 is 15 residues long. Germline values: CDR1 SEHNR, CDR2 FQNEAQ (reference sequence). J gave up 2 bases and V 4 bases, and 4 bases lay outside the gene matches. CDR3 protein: CASSSGQGPYNEQFF. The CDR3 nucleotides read TGTGCCAGCAGCTCTGGACAGGGCCCCTACAATGAGCAGTTCTTC.

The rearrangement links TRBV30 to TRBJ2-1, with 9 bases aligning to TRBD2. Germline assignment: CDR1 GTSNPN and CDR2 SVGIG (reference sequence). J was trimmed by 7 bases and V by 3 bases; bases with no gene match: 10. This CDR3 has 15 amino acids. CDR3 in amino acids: CAWRASGAYWNEQFF. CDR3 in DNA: TGTGCCTGGAGGGCTAGCGGGGCCTATTGGAATGAGCAGTTCTTC. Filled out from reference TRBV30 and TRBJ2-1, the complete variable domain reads SQTIHQWPATLVQPVGSPLSLECTVEGTSNPNLYWYRQAAGRGLQLLFYSVGIGQISSEVPQNLSASRPQDRQFILSSKKLLLSDSGFYLCAWRASGAYWNEQFFGPGTRLTVL.

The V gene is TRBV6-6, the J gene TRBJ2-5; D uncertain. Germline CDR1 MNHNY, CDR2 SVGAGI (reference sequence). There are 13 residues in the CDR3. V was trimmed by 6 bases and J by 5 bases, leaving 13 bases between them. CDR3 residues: CASRPVSTETQYF. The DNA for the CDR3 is TGTGCCAGCAGGCCCGTTAGCACGGAGACCCAGTACTTC.

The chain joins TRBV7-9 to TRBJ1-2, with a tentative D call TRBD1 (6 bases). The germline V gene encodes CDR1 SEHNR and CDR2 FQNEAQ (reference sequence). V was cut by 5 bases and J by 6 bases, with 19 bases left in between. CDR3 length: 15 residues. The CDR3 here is CASSPPAGQPHGYTF. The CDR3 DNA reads TGTGCCAGCAGCCCACCAGCGGGACAACCCCATGGCTACACCTTC.

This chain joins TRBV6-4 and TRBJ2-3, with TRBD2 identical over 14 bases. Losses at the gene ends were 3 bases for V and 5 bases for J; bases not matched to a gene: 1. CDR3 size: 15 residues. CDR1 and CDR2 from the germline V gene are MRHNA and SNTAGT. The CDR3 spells CASSEGTSGGDTQYF. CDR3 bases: TGTGCCAGCAGTGAGGGGACTAGCGGGGGAGATACGCAGTATTTT.

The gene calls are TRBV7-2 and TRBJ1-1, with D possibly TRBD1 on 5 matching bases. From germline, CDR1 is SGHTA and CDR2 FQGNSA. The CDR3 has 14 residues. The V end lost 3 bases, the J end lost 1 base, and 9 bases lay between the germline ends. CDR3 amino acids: CASSFRQTNTEAFF. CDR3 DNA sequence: TGTGCCAGCAGCTTTAGACAGACGAACACTGAAGCTTTCTTT.

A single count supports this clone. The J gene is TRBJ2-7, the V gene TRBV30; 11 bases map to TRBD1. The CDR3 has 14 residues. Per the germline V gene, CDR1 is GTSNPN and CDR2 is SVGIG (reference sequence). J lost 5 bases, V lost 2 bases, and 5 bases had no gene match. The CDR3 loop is CAWSTGQGADEQYF. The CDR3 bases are TGTGCCTGGAGTACTGGACAGGGGGCGGACGAGCAGTACTTC.

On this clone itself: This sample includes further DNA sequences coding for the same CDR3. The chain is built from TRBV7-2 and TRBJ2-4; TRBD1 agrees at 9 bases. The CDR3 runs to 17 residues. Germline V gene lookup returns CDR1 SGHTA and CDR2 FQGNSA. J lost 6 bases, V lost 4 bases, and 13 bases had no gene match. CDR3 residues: CASSSRQGQGYGNIQYF. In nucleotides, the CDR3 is TGTGCCAGCAGCTCCCGGCAGGGACAGGGTTATGGAAACATTCAGTACTTC.

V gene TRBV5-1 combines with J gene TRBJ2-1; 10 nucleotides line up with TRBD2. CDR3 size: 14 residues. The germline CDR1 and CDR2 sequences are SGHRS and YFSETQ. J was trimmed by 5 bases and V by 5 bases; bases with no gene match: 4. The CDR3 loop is CASSLAGGNNEQFF. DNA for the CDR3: TGCGCCAGCAGTTTAGCGGGGGGAAACAATGAGCAGTTCTTC.

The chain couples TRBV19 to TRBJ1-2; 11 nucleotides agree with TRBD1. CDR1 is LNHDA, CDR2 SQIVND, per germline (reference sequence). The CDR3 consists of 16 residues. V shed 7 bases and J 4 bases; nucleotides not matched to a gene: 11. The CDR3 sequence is CASMDRGPLALYGYTF. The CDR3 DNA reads TGTGCCAGTATGGACAGGGGGCCCCTGGCCCTCTATGGCTACACCTTC.

This chain's CDR3 is CASSHGGSYSVGGTQYF. For the CDR3, the DNA is TGTGCCAGTAGTCACGGGGGGTCTTACTCCGTGGGGGGGACCCAGTACTTC. The V gene is TRBV19, the J gene TRBJ2-5, with 7 bases fitting TRBD2. The CDR3 loop spans 17 amino acids. Germline V CDR1 and CDR2: LNHDA, SQIVND (reference sequence). V shed 5 bases and J 7 bases; nucleotides not matched to a gene: 19.

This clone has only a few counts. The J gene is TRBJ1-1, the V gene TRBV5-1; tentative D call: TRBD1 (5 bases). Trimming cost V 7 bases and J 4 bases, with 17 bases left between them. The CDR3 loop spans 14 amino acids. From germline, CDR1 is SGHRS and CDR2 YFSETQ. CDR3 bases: TGCGCCAGCTTCCGAGACAGTGGATTCACTGAAGCTTTCTTT. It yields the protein CASFRDSGFTEAFF.

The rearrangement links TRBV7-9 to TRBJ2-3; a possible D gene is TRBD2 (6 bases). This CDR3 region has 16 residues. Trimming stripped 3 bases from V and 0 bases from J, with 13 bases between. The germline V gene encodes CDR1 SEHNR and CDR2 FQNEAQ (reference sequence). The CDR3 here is CASSFRAGTSTDTQYF. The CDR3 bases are TGTGCCAGCAGCTTTAGAGCGGGCACTAGCACAGATACGCAGTATTTT.

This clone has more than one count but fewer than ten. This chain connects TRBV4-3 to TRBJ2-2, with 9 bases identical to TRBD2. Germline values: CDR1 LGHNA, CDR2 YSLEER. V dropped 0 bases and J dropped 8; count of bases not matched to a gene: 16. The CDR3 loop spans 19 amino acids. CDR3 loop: CASSQDRVLGGGALGELFF. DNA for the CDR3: TGCGCCAGCAGCCAAGACCGGGTCCTAGGCGGGGGGGCCTTAGGGGAGCTGTTTTTT.

The DNA of the CDR3 is TGCGCCAGCAGCTTATCCCCGACCGGGGAGCTGTTTTTT. It is translated as CASSLSPTGELFF. The rearrangement joins TRBV5-1 to TRBJ2-2, with D hard to call. Germline V gene sequence: CDR1 SGHRS, CDR2 YFSETQ. This CDR3 is 13 amino acids long. Trimming shortened V by 2 bases and J by 5 bases, and 7 bases separated the two germline ends. The full variable domain, completed using reference TRBV5-1 and TRBJ2-2, is KAGVTQTPRYLIKTRGQQVTLSCSPISGHRSVSWYQQTPGQGLQFLFEYFSETQRNKGNFPGRFSGRQFSNSRSEMNVSTLELGDSALYLCASSLSPTGELFFGEGSRLTVL.